The entry that follows covers one T cell receptor beta chain sequence. The antigen remains unidentified. The entry originates in a study of identifying expanded T cells in peripheral blood. Study-wide results and limits: Clone count variance between roughly 2-week samples rose with total template count.

Libraries were prepared by immunoSEQ multiplex PCR; TCRdb keeps only in-frame clonotypes and omits some of them. The sample contains more than 95,000 clones, roughly 82% of which appear only once. There are 13 residues in the CDR3. The germline gives CDR1 SGHAT, CDR2 FQNNGV. V gave up 8 bases and J gave up 3 bases, with 11 bases separating them. This receptor was identified in a person aged 18 to 69 in good health. The rearrangement joins TRBV11-2 to TRBJ2-1; D is possibly TRBD2 (6 bases). Sequencing input: blood. This chain's CDR3 is CASVAGYYNEQFF. In nucleotides, the CDR3 is TGTGCCAGCGTGGCGGGGTACTACAATGAGCAGTTCTTC.